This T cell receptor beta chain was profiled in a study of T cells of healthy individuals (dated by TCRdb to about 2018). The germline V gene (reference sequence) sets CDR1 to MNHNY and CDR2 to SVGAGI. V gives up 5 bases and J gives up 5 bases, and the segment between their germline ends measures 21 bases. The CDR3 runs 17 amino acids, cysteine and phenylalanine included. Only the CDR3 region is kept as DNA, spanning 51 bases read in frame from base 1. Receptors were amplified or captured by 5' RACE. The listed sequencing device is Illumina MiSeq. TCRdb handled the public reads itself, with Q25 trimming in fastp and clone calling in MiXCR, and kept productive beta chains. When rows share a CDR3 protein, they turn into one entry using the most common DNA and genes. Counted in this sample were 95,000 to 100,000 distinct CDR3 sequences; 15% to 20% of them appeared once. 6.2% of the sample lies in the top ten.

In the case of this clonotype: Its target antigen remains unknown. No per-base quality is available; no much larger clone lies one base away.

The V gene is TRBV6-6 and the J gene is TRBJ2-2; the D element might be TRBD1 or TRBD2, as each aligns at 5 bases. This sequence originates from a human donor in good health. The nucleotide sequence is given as TGTGCCAGCAGTCCCTGGGCAGGGATGGGGGATACCGGGGAGCTGTTTTTT. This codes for CASSPWAGMGDTGELFF.